Here is one T cell receptor beta chain with its context. Trimming removed 3 bases at V and 8 bases at J, with 17 bases between. The CDR3 spans 15 residues. Germline-derived CDR1 and CDR2 are SEHNR and FQNEAQ (reference sequence). Sequenced by immunoSEQ multiplex PCR; TCRdb stores in-frame clones only, minus some. Here the sample spans 90,000 or so clones, around 90% being singletons. The record originates from a study of Tregs in tolerant kidney transplant recipients. V is TRBV7-9 and J is TRBJ2-1; maybe TRBD2 (5 bases). The receptor comes from a human donor in good health. Sequencing was carried out using CD8+ T cells from blood. CDR3 region: CASSLIQALVDEQFF. The CDR3 bases are TGTGCCAGCAGCTTGATACAAGCACTAGTCGATGAGCAGTTCTTC.